This T cell receptor (beta chain) was captured in a study of blood T cells in healthy people across ages. With regard to this clonotype: Its antigen is as yet unknown.

Healthy Caucasian individuals from Russia aged about 6 to 100 were enrolled as donors. The CDR3 contains 14 residues. The V segment lost 8 bases and the J segment 2 bases; nucleotides outside the gene matches: 8. Germline V CDR1 and CDR2: SGHTA, FQGNSA. Sample-barcoded 5' priming and a J-beta primer mix drove a second PCR of about 7 to 11 cycles. Each cDNA molecule received a tag from a template-switch adaptor that had 12 random nucleotides. TCRdb redid the calling of the 5' RACE reads with MiXCR, one entry per CDR3 protein. The table lists around 2 million distinct CDR3 sequences, about 39% of them singletons. Overall study results and limits: TCR beta diversity was tightly associated with the proportion of naive T cells.

This sequence originates from a human donor in good health. The sequenced sample consisted of blood. V and J are TRBV7-2 and TRBJ2-7; 8 bases map to TRBD1. The CDR3 bases are TGTGCCAGCGGGGGGACAGGAGGTACCTACGAGCAGTACTTC. This sequence encodes CASGGTGGTYEQYF.